The clone carrying this TCR beta chain was counted between two and nine times. The germline CDR1 and CDR2 sequences are DFQATT and SNEGSKA (reference sequence). This CDR3 has 10 residues. Trimming removed 6 bases at V and 3 bases at J, with 6 bases between. The data stem from a study of spatial heterogeneity in lung cancer. Study background: Fewer alpha-chain than beta-chain sequences were consistently detected.

Individual TCR cDNA molecules each bore their own unique molecular identifier. TCRdb used MiXCR to reprocess the 5' RACE reads, holding one entry per CDR3 protein. Among some 47,000 distinct CDR3 sequences listed, over 5.5% were seen once. The time point: sample taken at primary tumor resection. Unsorted whole RNA from tumor, nontumor lung or frozen PBMC underwent sequencing. The donor group consisted of some 70 patients who had untreated, early-stage non-small cell lung cancer. The source is a female donor with early-stage non-small cell lung cancer. The J gene is TRBJ2-7, the V gene TRBV20-1; no clear D gene. Sequences were derived from PBMCs, sampled at surgery. CDR3 sequence reads: CSAPSYEQYF. Written as DNA, the CDR3 is TGCAGTGCCCCCAGCTACGAGCAGTACTTC.